These T cell receptor beta chains were read from a single sample in a study of identical twins. TCRdb processed the 5' RACE reads anew with MiXCR; each CDR3 protein has one entry. The top ten clones hold around 0.57% of a sample with some 500,000 distinct CDR3 sequences, approximately 15% of them seen once. This sample was also put to use in a study of yellow fever vaccine responses in identical twins.

Specimen: CD4+ T cells sorted from blood. These receptors came from a woman aged 18-35 years in good health. Both conserved end residues are part of each CDR3. A D gene is named only where the DNA matches it firmly. The size entry is marked missing in some rows and otherwise reads once, few, many or a size class.

J gene: TRBJ1-5
D gene: .
V gene: TRBV12-3/TRBV12-4
clone size: many
CDR3 length: 11
CDR3 DNA: TGTGCCAGCAGCGAAAATCAGCCCCAGCATTTT
CDR3 protein: CASSENQPQHF

J gene: TRBJ2-1
D gene: .
V gene: TRBV2
clone size: many
CDR3 length: 14
CDR3 DNA: TGTGCCAGCAGTGCCGGGACAACCTACAATGAGCAGTTCTTC
CDR3 protein: CASSAGTTYNEQFF

J gene: TRBJ2-2
D gene: .
V gene: TRBV5-1
clone size: few
CDR3 length: 13
CDR3 DNA: TGCGCCAGCAGCTTGGAGCTCCCCGGGGAGCTGTTTTTT
CDR3 protein: CASSLELPGELFF

J gene: TRBJ1-1
D gene: .
V gene: TRBV7-3
clone size: .
CDR3 length: 12
CDR3 DNA: TGTGCCAGCAGCTTATTGGGGGGTTTAGTTTTCTTT
CDR3 protein: CASSLLGGLVFF

J gene: TRBJ2-5
D gene: .
V gene: TRBV10-2
clone size: .
CDR3 length: 12
CDR3 DNA: TGCGCCAGCTCGACTAGACGAGAGACCCAGTACTTC
CDR3 protein: CASSTRRETQYF

J gene: TRBJ2-5
D gene: .
V gene: TRBV9
clone size: .
CDR3 length: 14
CDR3 DNA: TGTGCCAGCAGCGTGGGAGACAGGCAAGAGACCCAGTACTTC
CDR3 protein: CASSVGDRQETQYF

J gene: TRBJ2-1
D gene: TRBD2
V gene: TRBV11-3
clone size: .
CDR3 length: 14
CDR3 DNA: TGTGCCAGCACCAAGCGGGAGGGCAGGAATGAGCAGTTCTTC
CDR3 protein: CASTKREGRNEQFF

J gene: TRBJ1-1
D gene: .
V gene: TRBV7-9
clone size: few
CDR3 length: 13
CDR3 DNA: TGTGCCAGCAGCGTACTTAAGGCGACTGAAGCTTTCTTT
CDR3 protein: CASSVLKATEAFF

J gene: TRBJ2-3
D gene: .
V gene: TRBV5-4
clone size: once
CDR3 length: 15
CDR3 DNA: TGTGCCAGCAGCTTGCAACCGGGGGCAACAGATACGCAGTATTTT
CDR3 protein: CASSLQPGATDTQYF

J gene: TRBJ2-5
D gene: .
V gene: TRBV7-9
clone size: few
CDR3 length: 13
CDR3 DNA: TGTGCCAGCAGCTTGCAGGTATCAGAGACCCAGTACTTC
CDR3 protein: CASSLQVSETQYF

J gene: TRBJ2-3
D gene: .
V gene: TRBV4-1
clone size: few
CDR3 length: 16
CDR3 DNA: TGCGCCAGCAGCCAAGATAAGGGGAGCGGCACAGATACGCAGTATTTT
CDR3 protein: CASSQDKGSGTDTQYF

J gene: TRBJ2-5
D gene: .
V gene: TRBV7-2
clone size: .
CDR3 length: 14
CDR3 DNA: TGTGCCAGCAGCTTACTAACGACCCAAGAGACCCAGTACTTC
CDR3 protein: CASSLLTTQETQYF

J gene: TRBJ1-4
D gene: .
V gene: TRBV30
clone size: few
CDR3 length: 13
CDR3 DNA: TGTGCCTGGAGCGCCCGGGGGGGTGAAAAACTGTTTTTT
CDR3 protein: CAWSARGGEKLFF

J gene: TRBJ2-3
D gene: .
V gene: TRBV27
clone size: many
CDR3 length: 14
CDR3 DNA: TGTGCCAGCAGCCAGGGGTATAGCACAGATACGCAGTATTTT
CDR3 protein: CASSQGYSTDTQYF

J gene: TRBJ2-2
D gene: .
V gene: TRBV29-1
clone size: .
CDR3 length: 16
CDR3 DNA: TGCAGCGTTGCCCCTCGACAGGGAGGGAACACCGGGGAGCTGTTTTTT
CDR3 protein: CSVAPRQGGNTGELFF

J gene: TRBJ2-7
D gene: TRBD2
V gene: TRBV7-8
clone size: .
CDR3 length: 13
CDR3 DNA: TGTGCCAGCAGCTTAGGCGGGAGTGGCGAGCAGTACTTC
CDR3 protein: CASSLGGSGEQYF

J gene: TRBJ1-5
D gene: .
V gene: TRBV25-1
clone size: few
CDR3 length: 14
CDR3 DNA: TGTGCCAGCAGAAAGGGGGGCAGCAATCAGCCCCAGCATTTT
CDR3 protein: CASRKGGSNQPQHF

J gene: TRBJ2-7
D gene: .
V gene: TRBV20-1
clone size: few
CDR3 length: 15
CDR3 DNA: TGCAGTGCTCGCATTTGGGACACCTTCTCCTACGAGCAGTACTTC
CDR3 protein: CSARIWDTFSYEQYF

J gene: TRBJ2-2
D gene: TRBD2
V gene: TRBV6-1
clone size: few
CDR3 length: 16
CDR3 DNA: TGTGCCAGCAGGGCCCCGGCGGGAGGGAGCACCGGGGAGCTGTTTTTT
CDR3 protein: CASRAPAGGSTGELFF

J gene: TRBJ1-2
D gene: .
V gene: TRBV12-3/TRBV12-4
clone size: .
CDR3 length: 15
CDR3 DNA: TGTGCCAGCAGTTTACGTTGGGGGCAGGAAGATGGCTACACCTTC
CDR3 protein: CASSLRWGQEDGYTF

J gene: TRBJ2-3
D gene: .
V gene: TRBV2
clone size: few
CDR3 length: 14
CDR3 DNA: TGTGCCAGCAGTCCCCGTCGCTCCCTTCTAACGCAGTATTTT
CDR3 protein: CASSPRRSLLTQYF

J gene: TRBJ2-1
D gene: .
V gene: TRBV3-1
clone size: few
CDR3 length: 14
CDR3 DNA: TGTGCCAGCAGCCAGGGGTTGACCTACAATGAGCAGTTCTTC
CDR3 protein: CASSQGLTYNEQFF

J gene: TRBJ2-1
D gene: TRBD1
V gene: TRBV18
clone size: .
CDR3 length: 17
CDR3 DNA: TGTGCCAGCTCCGTACAGGGGGCGGGGAGCTCCTACAATGAGCAGTTCTTC
CDR3 protein: CASSVQGAGSSYNEQFF

J gene: TRBJ2-6
D gene: .
V gene: TRBV6-1
clone size: few
CDR3 length: 17
CDR3 DNA: TGTGCCAGCAGTGAAGCGGTTGGGGCCCCTGGGGCCAACGTCCTGACTTTC
CDR3 protein: CASSEAVGAPGANVLTF

J gene: TRBJ1-5
D gene: TRBD1
V gene: TRBV28
clone size: few
CDR3 length: 15
CDR3 DNA: TGTGCCAGCAGTTTCGGGGACAGGGTTGAGCAGCCCCAGCATTTT
CDR3 protein: CASSFGDRVEQPQHF

J gene: TRBJ2-1
D gene: TRBD2
V gene: TRBV15
clone size: few
CDR3 length: 16
CDR3 DNA: TGTGCCACCAGCGGAAGACTAGCGGGATATGTGGATGAGCAGTTCTTC
CDR3 protein: CATSGRLAGYVDEQFF

J gene: TRBJ2-7
D gene: TRBD1
V gene: TRBV10-3
clone size: .
CDR3 length: 12
CDR3 DNA: TGTGCCACCCGGGACAGGGGAGACGAGCAGTACTTC
CDR3 protein: CATRDRGDEQYF

J gene: TRBJ2-1
D gene: TRBD2
V gene: TRBV5-1
clone size: few
CDR3 length: 17
CDR3 DNA: TGCGCCAGCAGCTTGCCTAGCGGGAGACCGTTAGGCGATGAGCAGTTCTTC
CDR3 protein: CASSLPSGRPLGDEQFF

J gene: TRBJ2-1
D gene: .
V gene: TRBV18
clone size: few
CDR3 length: 14
CDR3 DNA: TGTGCCAGCTCACCCGAGCCCCAAGGCAATGAGCAGTTCTTC
CDR3 protein: CASSPEPQGNEQFF

J gene: TRBJ2-7
D gene: TRBD1
V gene: TRBV2
clone size: few
CDR3 length: 12
CDR3 DNA: TGTGCCAGCAGTGCTGACAGGGGGAGGCAGTACTTC
CDR3 protein: CASSADRGRQYF

J gene: TRBJ1-6
D gene: TRBD1
V gene: TRBV11-2
clone size: .
CDR3 length: 12
CDR3 DNA: TGTGCCAGCAAGACAGGGAACTCACCCCTCCACTTT
CDR3 protein: CASKTGNSPLHF

J gene: TRBJ2-7
D gene: TRBD1
V gene: TRBV6-2/TRBV6-3
clone size: .
CDR3 length: 15
CDR3 DNA: TGTGCCAGCAGTTCCGGGACAGGGAGCTCCTACGAGCAGTACTTC
CDR3 protein: CASSSGTGSSYEQYF

J gene: TRBJ2-1
D gene: .
V gene: TRBV15
clone size: few
CDR3 length: 16
CDR3 DNA: TGTGCCACCAGAGAGCTTCAGGGGCGGATTCACAATGAGCAGTTCTTC
CDR3 protein: CATRELQGRIHNEQFF

J gene: TRBJ1-4
D gene: .
V gene: TRBV5-5
clone size: few
CDR3 length: 13
CDR3 DNA: TGTGCCAGCAGCTTGGCGACATATGAAAAACTGTTTTTT
CDR3 protein: CASSLATYEKLFF

J gene: TRBJ2-1
D gene: .
V gene: TRBV28
clone size: .
CDR3 length: 15
CDR3 DNA: TGTGCCAGCAGTTTACCTGGAGTCGGCAACAATGAGCAGTTCTTC
CDR3 protein: CASSLPGVGNNEQFF

J gene: TRBJ2-5
D gene: .
V gene: TRBV12-3/TRBV12-4
clone size: .
CDR3 length: 15
CDR3 DNA: TGTGCCAGCAGATCCGACGGGACGGCCCAAGAGACCCAGTACTTC
CDR3 protein: CASRSDGTAQETQYF